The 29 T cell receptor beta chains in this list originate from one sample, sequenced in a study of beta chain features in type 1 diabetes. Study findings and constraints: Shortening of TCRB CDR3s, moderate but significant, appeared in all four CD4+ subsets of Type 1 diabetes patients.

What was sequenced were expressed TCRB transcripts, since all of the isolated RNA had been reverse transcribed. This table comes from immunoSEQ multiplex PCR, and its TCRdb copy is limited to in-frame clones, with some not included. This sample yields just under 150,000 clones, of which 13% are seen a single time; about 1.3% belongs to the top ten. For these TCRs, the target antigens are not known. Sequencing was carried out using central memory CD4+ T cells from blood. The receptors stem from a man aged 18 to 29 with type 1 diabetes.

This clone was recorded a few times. Here the CDR3 reads CASSPPSRPETQYF. As DNA, the CDR3 is TGTGCCAGCTCACCACCTTCAAGGCCAGAGACCCAGTACTTC. The rearrangement uses TRBV18 and TRBJ2-5; the D is unclear. CDR1 is KGHSH, CDR2 LQKENI, per germline. The CDR3 is 14 residues long. V gave up 0 bases and J gave up 4 bases, with 9 bases separating them. Variable domain in full (rest from reference TRBV18 and TRBJ2-5): NAGVMQNPRHLVRRRGQEARLRCSPMKGHSHVYWYRQLPEEGLKFMVYLQKENIIDESGMPKERFSAEFPKEGPSILRIQQVVRGDSAAYFCASSPPSRPETQYFGPGTRLLVL.

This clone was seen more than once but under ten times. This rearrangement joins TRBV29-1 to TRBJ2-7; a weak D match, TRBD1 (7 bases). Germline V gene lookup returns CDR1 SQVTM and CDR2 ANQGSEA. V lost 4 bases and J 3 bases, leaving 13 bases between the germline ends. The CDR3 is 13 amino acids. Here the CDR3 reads CSVVAGQIYEQYF. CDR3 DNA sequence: TGCAGCGTTGTGGCGGGACAGATCTACGAGCAGTACTTC.

In DNA form, the CDR3 reads TGTGCCAGCAGCCAACCAGGCGGGGAGGGCTACACCTTC. This translates into CASSQPGGEGYTF. The chain has TRBV14 and TRBJ1-2; D is uncertain. V was shortened by 2 bases and J by 8 bases, with 12 bases between the two germline ends. This CDR3 has 13 residues. Germline assignment: CDR1 SGHDN and CDR2 FVKESK.

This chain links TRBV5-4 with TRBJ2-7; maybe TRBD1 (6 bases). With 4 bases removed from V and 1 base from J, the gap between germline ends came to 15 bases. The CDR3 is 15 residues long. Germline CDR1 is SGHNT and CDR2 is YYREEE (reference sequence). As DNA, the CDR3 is TGTGCCAGCAGCCTATCGACAGGCGGATCCTACGAGCAGTACTTC. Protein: CASSLSTGGSYEQYF.

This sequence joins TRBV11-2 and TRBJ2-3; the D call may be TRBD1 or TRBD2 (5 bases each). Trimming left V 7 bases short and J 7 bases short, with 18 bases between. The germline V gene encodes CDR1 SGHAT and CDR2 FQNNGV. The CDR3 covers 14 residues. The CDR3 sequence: CASTQRDGAYTQYF. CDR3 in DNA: TGTGCCAGCACCCAACGGGACGGAGCTTATACGCAGTATTTT.

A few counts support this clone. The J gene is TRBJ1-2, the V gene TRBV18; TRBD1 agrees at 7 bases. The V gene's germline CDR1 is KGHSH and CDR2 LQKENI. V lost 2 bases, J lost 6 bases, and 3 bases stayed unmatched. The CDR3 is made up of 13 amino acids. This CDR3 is CASSPTGDHGYTF. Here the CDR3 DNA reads TGTGCCAGCTCACCAACAGGGGACCATGGCTACACCTTC.

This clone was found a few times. In DNA form, the CDR3 reads TGTGCCAGCAGCTTCAATCCCCAGGGGGGCAATCAGCCCCAGCATTTT. This encodes CASSFNPQGGNQPQHF. V is TRBV7-2 and J is TRBJ1-5; 7 bases line up with TRBD1. This CDR3 spans 16 amino acids. Germline V gene lookup returns CDR1 SGHTA and CDR2 FQGNSA. After removal of 3 bases from V and 2 bases from J, the junction contained 7 bases not matched to a gene.

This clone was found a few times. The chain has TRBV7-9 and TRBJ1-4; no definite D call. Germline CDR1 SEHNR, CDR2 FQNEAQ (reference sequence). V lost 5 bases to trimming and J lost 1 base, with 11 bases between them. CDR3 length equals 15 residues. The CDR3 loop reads CASSPRRLTNEKLFF. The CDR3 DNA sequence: TGTGCCAGCAGCCCGAGACGGCTAACTAATGAAAAACTGTTTTTT. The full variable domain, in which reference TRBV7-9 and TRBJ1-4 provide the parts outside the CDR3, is DTGVSQNPRHKITKRGQNVTFRCDPISEHNRLYWYRQTLGQGPEFLTYFQNEAQLEKSRLLSDRFSAERPKGSFSTLEIQRTEQGDSAMYLCASSPRRLTNEKLFFGSGTQLSVL.

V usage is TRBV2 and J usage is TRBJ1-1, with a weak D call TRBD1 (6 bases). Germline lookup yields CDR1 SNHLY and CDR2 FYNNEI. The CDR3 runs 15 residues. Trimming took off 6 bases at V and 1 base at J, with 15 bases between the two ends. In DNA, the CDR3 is TGTGCCAGCAGGAGGACCGGGACAACGAACACTGAAGCTTTCTTT. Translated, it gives CASRRTGTTNTEAFF.

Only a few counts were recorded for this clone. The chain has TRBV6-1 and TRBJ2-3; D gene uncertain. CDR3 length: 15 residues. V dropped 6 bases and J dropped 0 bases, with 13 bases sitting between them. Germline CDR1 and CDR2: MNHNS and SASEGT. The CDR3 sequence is CASRELGPSTDTQYF. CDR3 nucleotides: TGTGCCAGCAGGGAGCTTGGGCCTAGCACAGATACGCAGTATTTT.

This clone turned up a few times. CDR3 sequence: CASTWGQGEGYTF. The CDR3 coding sequence is TGTGCCAGCACCTGGGGACAGGGCGAAGGCTACACCTTC. The chain has TRBV4-2 and TRBJ1-2, with TRBD1 matching over 9 bases. CDR1 LGHNA and CDR2 YNFKEQ come from the germline V gene. V trimming: 7 bases; J trimming: 8 bases; junction bases outside the gene matches: 8. This CDR3 spans 13 amino acids.

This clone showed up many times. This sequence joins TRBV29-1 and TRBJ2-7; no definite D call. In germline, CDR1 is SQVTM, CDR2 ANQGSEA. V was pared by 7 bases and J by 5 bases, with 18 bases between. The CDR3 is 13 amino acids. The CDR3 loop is CSELTSLADEQYF. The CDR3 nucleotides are TGCAGCGAACTGACAAGTCTCGCGGACGAGCAGTACTTC.

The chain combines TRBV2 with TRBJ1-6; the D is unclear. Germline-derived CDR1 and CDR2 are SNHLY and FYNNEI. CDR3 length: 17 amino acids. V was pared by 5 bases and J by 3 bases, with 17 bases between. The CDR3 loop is CASSQASVGVYNSPLHF. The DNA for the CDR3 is TGTGCCAGCAGTCAGGCCTCGGTCGGTGTCTATAATTCACCCCTCCACTTT. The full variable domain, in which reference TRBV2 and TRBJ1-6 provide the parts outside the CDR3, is EPEVTQTPSHQVTQMGQEVILRCVPISNHLYFYWYRQILGQKVEFLVSFYNNEISEKSEIFDDQFSVERPDGSNFTLKIRSTKLEDSAMYFCASSQASVGVYNSPLHFGNGTRLTVT.

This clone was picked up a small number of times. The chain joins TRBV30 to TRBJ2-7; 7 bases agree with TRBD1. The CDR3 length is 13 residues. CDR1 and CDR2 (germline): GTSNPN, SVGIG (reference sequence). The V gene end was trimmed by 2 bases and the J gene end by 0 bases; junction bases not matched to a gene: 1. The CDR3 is CAWSRDSSYEQYF. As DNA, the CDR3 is TGTGCCTGGAGTCGGGACAGCTCCTACGAGCAGTACTTC.

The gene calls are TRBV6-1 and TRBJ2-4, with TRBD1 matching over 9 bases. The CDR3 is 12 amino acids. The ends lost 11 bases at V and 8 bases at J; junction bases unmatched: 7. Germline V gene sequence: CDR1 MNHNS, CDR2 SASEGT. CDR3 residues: CAVQGATDIQYF. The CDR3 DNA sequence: TGTGCCGTACAGGGGGCCACGGACATTCAGTACTTC.

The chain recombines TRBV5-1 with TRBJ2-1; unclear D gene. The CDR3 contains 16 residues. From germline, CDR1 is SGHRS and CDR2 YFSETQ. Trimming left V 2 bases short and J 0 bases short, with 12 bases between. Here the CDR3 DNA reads TGCGCCAGCAGCTTAGAAGTCCCGAGCTCCTACAATGAGCAGTTCTTC. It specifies CASSLEVPSSYNEQFF.

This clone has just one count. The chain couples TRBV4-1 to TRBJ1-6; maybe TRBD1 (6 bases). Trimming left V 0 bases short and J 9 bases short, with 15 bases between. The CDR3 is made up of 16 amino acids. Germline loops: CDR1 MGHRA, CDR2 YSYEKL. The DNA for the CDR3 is TGCGCCAGCAGCCAAGATGTACAGGGTTTTTCTTCACCCCTCCACTTT. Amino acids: CASSQDVQGFSSPLHF.

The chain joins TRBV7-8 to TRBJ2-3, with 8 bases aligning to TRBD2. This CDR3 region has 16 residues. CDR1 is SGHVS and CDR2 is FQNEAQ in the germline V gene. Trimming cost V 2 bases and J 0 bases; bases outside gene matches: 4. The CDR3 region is CASSLLAGGSTDTQYF. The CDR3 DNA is TGTGCCAGCAGCTTACTTGCGGGGGGCAGCACAGATACGCAGTATTTT.

This chain's CDR3 is CASSSRPGTFNQPQHF. The DNA for the CDR3 is TGTGCCAGCAGCTCCCGCCCGGGAACCTTCAATCAGCCCCAGCATTTT. The chain recombines TRBV5-6 with TRBJ1-5; D is unresolved. Trimming took off 3 bases at V and 3 bases at J, with 16 bases between the two ends. Germline V gene sequence: CDR1 SGHDT, CDR2 YYEEEE. The CDR3 has 16 residues. The complete variable domain, with remaining parts taken from reference TRBV5-6 and TRBJ1-5, reads DAGVTQSPTHLIKTRGQQVTLRCSPKSGHDTVSWYQQALGQGPQFIFQYYEEEERQRGNFPDRFSGHQFPNYSSELNVNALLLGDSALYLCASSSRPGTFNQPQHFGDGTRLSIL.

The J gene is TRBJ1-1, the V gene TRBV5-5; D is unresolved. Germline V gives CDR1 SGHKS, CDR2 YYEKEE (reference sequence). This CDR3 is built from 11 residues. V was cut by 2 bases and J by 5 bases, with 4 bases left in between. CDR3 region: CASSLTTEAFF. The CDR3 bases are TGTGCCAGCAGCTTAACGACTGAAGCTTTCTTT.

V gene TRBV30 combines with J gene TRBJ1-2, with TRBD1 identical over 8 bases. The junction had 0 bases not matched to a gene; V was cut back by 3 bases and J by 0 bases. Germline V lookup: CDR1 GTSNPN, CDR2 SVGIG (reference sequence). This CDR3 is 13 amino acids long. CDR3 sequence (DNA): TGTGCCTGGAGACAGGGGGCTAACTATGGCTACACCTTC. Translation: CAWRQGANYGYTF.

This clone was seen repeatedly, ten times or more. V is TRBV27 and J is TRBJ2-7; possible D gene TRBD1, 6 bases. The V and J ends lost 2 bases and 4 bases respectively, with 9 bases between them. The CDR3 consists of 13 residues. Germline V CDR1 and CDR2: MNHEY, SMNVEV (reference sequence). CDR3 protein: CASSLIGGYEQYF. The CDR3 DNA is TGTGCCAGCAGTTTAATAGGGGGATACGAGCAGTACTTC.

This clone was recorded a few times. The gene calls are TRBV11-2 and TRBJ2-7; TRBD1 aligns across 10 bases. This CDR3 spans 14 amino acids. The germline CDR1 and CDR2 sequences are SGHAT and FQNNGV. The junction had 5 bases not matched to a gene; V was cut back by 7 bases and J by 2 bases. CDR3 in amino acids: CASTPGTGAYEQYF. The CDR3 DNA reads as TGTGCCAGCACCCCGGGGACAGGGGCCTACGAGCAGTACTTC.

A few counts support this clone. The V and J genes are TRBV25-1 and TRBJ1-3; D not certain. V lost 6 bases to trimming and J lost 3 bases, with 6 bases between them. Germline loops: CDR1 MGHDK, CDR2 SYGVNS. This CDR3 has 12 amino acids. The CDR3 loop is CASRQDGNTIYF. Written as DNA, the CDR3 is TGTGCCAGCAGGCAAGATGGAAACACCATATATTTT.

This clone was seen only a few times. The CDR3 DNA follows: TGTGCCAGCAGCCATTGGTATAAACAAGAGACCCAGTACTTC. Translating it yields CASSHWYKQETQYF. The chain links TRBV7-8 to TRBJ2-5; no clear D. CDR3 length: 14 amino acids. Looked up from germline, CDR1 is SGHVS and CDR2 is FQNEAQ. Trimming left V 5 bases short and J 2 bases short, with 12 bases between.

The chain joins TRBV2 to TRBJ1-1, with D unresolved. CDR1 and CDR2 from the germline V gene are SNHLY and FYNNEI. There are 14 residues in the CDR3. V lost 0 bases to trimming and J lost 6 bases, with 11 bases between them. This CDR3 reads CASSEALLSAEAFF. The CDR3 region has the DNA TGTGCCAGCAGTGAAGCGCTTCTATCGGCTGAAGCTTTCTTT.

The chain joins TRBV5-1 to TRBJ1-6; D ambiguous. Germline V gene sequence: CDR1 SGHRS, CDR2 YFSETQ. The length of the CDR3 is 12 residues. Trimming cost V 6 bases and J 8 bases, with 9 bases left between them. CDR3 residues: CASKDGDSPLHF. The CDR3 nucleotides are TGCGCCAGCAAAGATGGGGATTCACCCCTCCACTTT.

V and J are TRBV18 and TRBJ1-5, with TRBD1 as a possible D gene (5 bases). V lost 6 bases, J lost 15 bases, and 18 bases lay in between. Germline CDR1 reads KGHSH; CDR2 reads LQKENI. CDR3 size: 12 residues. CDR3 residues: CASSQNRDLVHF. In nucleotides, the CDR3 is TGTGCCAGCTCCCAGAATCGGGACCTTGTGCATTTT.

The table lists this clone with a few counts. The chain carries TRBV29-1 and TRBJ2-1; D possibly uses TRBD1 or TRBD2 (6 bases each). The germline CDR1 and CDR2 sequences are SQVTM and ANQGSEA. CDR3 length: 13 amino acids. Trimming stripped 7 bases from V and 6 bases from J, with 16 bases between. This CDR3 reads CSAQRGVSNEQFF. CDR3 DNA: TGCAGCGCTCAGAGGGGGGTTAGCAATGAGCAGTTCTTC.